A single sample is the source of the 10 T cell receptor beta chains below, sequenced in a study of tumor-infiltrating lymphocytes in localized non-small cell lung cancer. Profiled with immunoSEQ multiplex PCR; TCRdb holds only in-frame clones, not every one. The data contain tens of thousands of clones, 50% to 80% of them singletons. The sample was lung tumor tissue. The receptors originated from a human donor with non-small cell lung cancer.

The sample holds a few counts of this clone. V and J are TRBV2 and TRBJ1-1; D gene unclear. Germline CDR1 reads SNHLY; CDR2 reads FYNNEI. Trimming left V 2 bases short and J 4 bases short, with 14 bases between. The CDR3 length is 15 residues. The CDR3 nucleotides read TGTGCCAGCAGTGAACGATTGGACGGATTCACTGAAGCTTTCTTT. This sequence encodes CASSERLDGFTEAFF.

The rearrangement joins TRBV7-9 to TRBJ1-4, with unresolved D. The CDR3 runs 16 residues. The V end lost 0 bases, the J end lost 4 bases, and 12 bases lay between the germline ends. The V gene's germline CDR1 is SEHNR and CDR2 FQNEAQ (reference sequence). DNA for the CDR3: TGTGCCAGCAGCTTAGCCCTCGGACGGATTAATGAAAAACTGTTTTTT. Amino acids: CASSLALGRINEKLFF.

The chain employs TRBV15 and TRBJ2-7, with 8 bases identical to TRBD2. The V gene end was trimmed by 0 bases and the J gene end by 4 bases; junction bases not matched to a gene: 2. Germline assignment: CDR1 LNHNV and CDR2 YYDKDF (reference sequence). There are 14 residues in the CDR3. Here the CDR3 DNA reads TGTGCCACCAGCAGAGAGGCGGGAGGATACGAGCAGTACTTC. This gives the protein CATSREAGGYEQYF.

The chain has TRBV4-2 and TRBJ2-7; D is ambiguous. The CDR3 sequence is 16 residues long. V lost 3 bases and J 4 bases, leaving 19 bases between the germline ends. The germline CDR1 and CDR2 sequences are LGHNA and YNFKEQ. DNA for the CDR3: TGTGCCAGCAGCCAGACCGGGTCCACGGCCGGTTACGAGCAGTACTTC. Its protein product is CASSQTGSTAGYEQYF.

The CDR3 spells CASRYDRVGTQPQHF. CDR3 nucleotides: TGTGCCAGCAGATATGACAGGGTAGGGACCCAGCCCCAGCATTTT. The rearrangement joins TRBV6-1 to TRBJ1-5, with 7 bases fitting TRBD1. V shed 6 bases and J 7 bases; nucleotides not matched to a gene: 12. Germline V gives CDR1 MNHNS, CDR2 SASEGT. CDR3 length: 15 residues.

By frequency in the sample, this clone is medium-sized (0.01 to 0.1%). J is TRBJ1-1 and V is TRBV2; the D is unclear. The CDR3 totals 14 residues. Germline V gene lookup returns CDR1 SNHLY and CDR2 FYNNEI. V was trimmed by 5 bases and J by 0 bases, leaving 10 bases between them. The CDR3 DNA reads TGTGCCAGCAGTCTCACACGGTTGAACACTGAAGCTTTCTTT. Amino acids: CASSLTRLNTEAFF.

This rearrangement joins TRBV29-1 to TRBJ1-1; weak D call: TRBD1 (5 bases). The CDR3 spans 15 residues. V was clipped by 1 base and J by 1 base, with 13 bases between them. CDR1 and CDR2 from the germline V gene are SQVTM and ANQGSEA. As DNA, the CDR3 is TGCAGCGTTGAAGTTTATCAGGGACCGAACACTGAAGCTTTCTTT. Translation: CSVEVYQGPNTEAFF.

Comment on this clone: Other DNA sequences in the same sample also yield this CDR3. The chain carries TRBV6-1 and TRBJ2-7; D is possibly TRBD1 (5 bases). V lost 8 bases to trimming and J lost 4 bases, with 21 bases between them. CDR1 MNHNS and CDR2 SASEGT come from the germline V gene. CDR3 length: 15 residues. CDR3 coding DNA: TGTGCCAGCGCACCCGCCGCAGGGCTCTTTTACGAGCAGTACTTC. Translated, it gives CASAPAAGLFYEQYF.

This chain links TRBV30 with TRBJ2-2; D remains unclear. This CDR3 region has 12 residues. Trimming pared 0 bases from V and 3 bases from J, leaving 2 bases between. The germline CDR1 and CDR2 sequences are GTSNPN and SVGIG (reference sequence). This CDR3 is CAWSVHTGELFF. The CDR3 coding sequence is TGTGCCTGGAGTGTACACACCGGGGAGCTGTTTTTT.

This chain links TRBV2 with TRBJ1-3, with 7 bases aligning to TRBD1. The CDR3 contains 15 residues. Germline loops: CDR1 SNHLY, CDR2 FYNNEI. J gave up 2 bases and V 6 bases, and 7 bases lay outside the gene matches. The CDR3 reads CASSQYQGAGNTIYF. In nucleotides, the CDR3 is TGTGCCAGCAGCCAATATCAGGGGGCTGGAAACACCATATATTTT. Combining the CDR3 with reference TRBV2 and TRBJ1-3 gives the whole variable domain EPEVTQTPSHQVTQMGQEVILRCVPISNHLYFYWYRQILGQKVEFLVSFYNNEISEKSEIFDDQFSVERPDGSNFTLKIRSTKLEDSAMYFCASSQYQGAGNTIYFGEGSWLTVV.